The clone carrying this T cell receptor (beta chain) came up many times. This sample was included in a study of molecular identifiers for immune sequencing clone quantification. TCRdb ran MiXCR on the PCR reads and lists one entry per CDR3 protein. Of under 350,000 distinct CDR3 sequences listed, about a quarter are singletons. V lost 5 bases to trimming and J lost 4 bases, with 17 bases between them. The CDR3 is 16 residues long. The V gene's germline CDR1 is SEHNR and CDR2 FQNEAQ (reference sequence). This rearrangement joins TRBV7-9 to TRBJ1-4; D is unresolved. The material sequenced was naive CD8+ T cells from blood, with Jurkat cell RNA spiked in. Indicated subset: FACS-sorted CD8+CD4-CCR7+CD45RA+ naive T cells. The sequence derives from a human donor in good health. Some libraries in this study had Jurkat cell RNA spiked in. As DNA, the CDR3 is TGTGCCAGCAGCAAGATTAGCCCGTCAGATAATGAAAAACTGTTTTTT. Translating it yields CASSKISPSDNEKLFF. Looking up the rest from reference TRBV7-9 and TRBJ1-4 gives the full variable domain: DTGVSQNPRHKITKRGQNVTFRCDPISEHNRLYWYRQTLGQGPEFLTYFQNEAQLEKSRLLSDRFSAERPKGSFSTLEIQRTEQGDSAMYLCASSKISPSDNEKLFFGSGTQLSVL.